The 21 T cell receptor beta chains below come from one sample, sequenced in a study of T cell responses to AZD1222 COVID-19 vaccine (dated by TCRdb to about 2021). Taken with the paper, the label for time point translates to: baseline before first vaccination. The protocol used for the library was the immunoSEQ multiplex PCR assay. TCRdb took over this immuneACCESS table, retaining in-frame rearrangements with V and J assigned. Such tables are incomplete; in checked studies, under half of the missing clones stem from an unresolved V gene, and the remainder is unexplained. The sample records some 150,000 clones, about 91% of which are singletons. Over 12% of the sample lies in the top ten. The sequences come from peripheral blood, collected on day 0 of AZD1222 vaccination. The receptors derive from an adult in good health.

The chain recombines TRBV5-1 with TRBJ1-4; TRBD1 is a possible D gene (5 bases). Trimming removed 4 bases from V and 10 bases from J, with 17 bases in between. CDR1 and CDR2 (germline): SGHRS, YFSETQ. The CDR3 covers 14 residues. CDR3 DNA: TGCGCCAGCAGCCCGACAGTGGATGAGGGAAAACTGTTTTTT. Residues: CASSPTVDEGKLFF.

CDR3 nucleotides: TGTGCCAGCAGCGTAGGTGGGACAGGGGACAATGAGCAGTTCTTC. Protein sequence: CASSVGGTGDNEQFF. The J gene is TRBJ2-1, the V gene TRBV9; the match to TRBD1 covers 10 bases. Germline V gene sequence: CDR1 SGDLS, CDR2 YYNGEE. V lost 0 bases, J lost 5 bases, and 2 bases stayed unmatched. This CDR3 region has 15 residues.

This clone was recorded once. The rearrangement uses TRBV28 and TRBJ2-2, with TRBD1 identical over 11 bases. This CDR3 is built from 16 residues. Germline CDR1 reads MDHEN; CDR2 reads SYDVKM. The junction had 7 bases not matched to a gene; V was cut back by 8 bases and J by 2 bases. The CDR3 DNA sequence: TGTGCCAGCGGAGAGGACAGGGGGCGAAACACCGGGGAGCTGTTTTTT. This encodes CASGEDRGRNTGELFF.

The rearrangement uses TRBV19 and TRBJ1-1; the D gene is possibly TRBD1 (5 bases). The CDR3 loop spans 17 amino acids. The germline gives CDR1 LNHDA, CDR2 SQIVND (reference sequence). Deletions cut 8 bases from V and 1 base from J, with 23 bases between. Written as DNA, the CDR3 is TGTGCCAGTCGCGCCGGGACCATAAACGGTGGGAACACTGAAGCTTTCTTT. Translation: CASRAGTINGGNTEAFF.

The chain joins TRBV14 to TRBJ2-2; D is unresolved. V was cut by 3 bases and J by 1 base, with 6 bases left in between. Germline V gene sequence: CDR1 SGHDN, CDR2 FVKESK. CDR3 length: 14 residues. The DNA of the CDR3 is TGTGCCAGCAGCCAGATACTGAACACCGGGGAGCTGTTTTTT. Its translation: CASSQILNTGELFF.

This chain joins TRBV4-3 and TRBJ2-5; 7 bases line up with TRBD1. CDR3 length: 16 residues. Losses at the gene ends were 1 base for V and 4 bases for J; bases not matched to a gene: 9. The germline CDR1 and CDR2 sequences are LGHNA and YSLEER. The CDR3 here is CASSQAYRQGSETQYF. Written as DNA, the CDR3 is TGCGCCAGCAGCCAAGCATATAGACAGGGATCAGAGACCCAGTACTTC.

This clone has a single count. The V and J genes are TRBV6-2 or TRBV6-3 and TRBJ2-2; unclear D gene. Germline CDR1 reads MNHEY; CDR2 reads SVGEGT. With 2 bases removed from V and 6 bases from J, the gap between germline ends came to 10 bases. The CDR3 sequence is 14 residues long. CDR3 in amino acids: CASSYLGVAGELFF. The CDR3 DNA reads TGTGCCAGCAGTTACCTTGGGGTCGCCGGGGAGCTGTTTTTT.

This chain connects TRBV7-9 to TRBJ1-1; D not resolved. Germline V lookup: CDR1 SEHNR, CDR2 FQNEAQ (reference sequence). This CDR3 region has 13 residues. The germline V and J ends were trimmed by 1 base and 3 bases, with 6 bases remaining between them. The CDR3 spells CASSLEPDTEAFF. The CDR3 bases are TGTGCCAGCAGCTTAGAACCGGACACTGAAGCTTTCTTT.

The J gene is TRBJ1-5, the V gene TRBV6-5; tentatively, D is TRBD1 (5 bases). This CDR3 region has 14 residues. In germline, CDR1 is MNHEY, CDR2 SVGAGI. The V gene lost 6 bases and the J gene lost 3 bases, with 12 bases spanning the gap. The CDR3 loop reads CASRGGRANQPQHF. In DNA form, the CDR3 reads TGTGCCAGCAGGGGGGGACGCGCCAATCAGCCCCAGCATTTT.

The J gene is TRBJ1-3, the V gene TRBV19, with 9 bases that match TRBD1. The germline V gene has CDR1 LNHDA and CDR2 SQIVND (reference sequence). This CDR3 has 17 amino acids. The trim removed 6 bases at V and 0 bases at J, leaving 9 bases unmatched. The CDR3 DNA sequence: TGTGCCAGTAGACCGGACAGGGGCGCAAGCTCTGGAAACACCATATATTTT. Its protein product is CASRPDRGASSGNTIYF.

This clone was recorded only once. J is TRBJ2-7 and V is TRBV5-4, with D possibly being TRBD1 or TRBD2 (7 bases each). The CDR3 has 15 residues. V was shortened by 6 bases and J by 3 bases, with 19 bases between the two germline ends. CDR1 is SGHNT, CDR2 YYREEE, per germline (reference sequence). CDR3 protein: CASTRDSSGGYEQYF. CDR3 nucleotides: TGTGCCAGCACTCGGGACAGTTCGGGAGGCTACGAGCAGTACTTC.

This chain joins TRBV7-9 and TRBJ1-4; the D gene is possibly TRBD1 (5 bases). This CDR3 has 15 amino acids. CDR1 is SEHNR, CDR2 FQNEAQ, per germline (reference sequence). Trimming left V 5 bases short and J 7 bases short, with 17 bases between. In DNA form, the CDR3 reads TGTGCCAGCAGCCCTATGACAGTTTTCGGTGAAAAACTGTTTTTT. Amino acids: CASSPMTVFGEKLFF.

The chain carries TRBV7-2 and TRBJ1-6; D call uncertain. Trimming took 1 base from V and 9 from J, leaving 19 bases between them. This CDR3 contains 17 residues. In germline, CDR1 is SGHTA, CDR2 FQGNSA. CDR3 sequence reads: CASSLESSLGAGSPLHF. The CDR3 DNA reads as TGTGCCAGCAGCTTAGAGTCCTCGTTGGGAGCGGGTTCACCCCTCCACTTT.

This clone was recorded once. This chain joins TRBV5-6 and TRBJ1-1; TRBD1 is a possible D gene (5 bases). Trimming removed 2 bases at V and 3 bases at J, with 11 bases between. This CDR3 has 14 amino acids. Germline values: CDR1 SGHDT, CDR2 YYEEEE. The DNA for the CDR3 is TGTGCCAGCAGCTTCGCAGGGCCTTACACTGAAGCTTTCTTT. As protein: CASSFAGPYTEAFF.

The chain combines TRBV4-3 with TRBJ1-2, with a possible D match to TRBD1 (6 bases). The germline V and J ends were trimmed by 0 bases and 4 bases, with 15 bases remaining between them. This CDR3 has 16 residues. The germline V gene has CDR1 LGHNA and CDR2 YSLEER. The CDR3 coding sequence is TGCGCCAGCAGCCAAGACCTCGGGACACCAGTCTATGGCTACACCTTC. It codes for CASSQDLGTPVYGYTF.

Only a few counts were recorded for this clone. The sample has other DNA sequences that encode this CDR3 too. The genes are TRBV6-2 or TRBV6-3 and TRBJ1-1; D might be TRBD1 (6 bases). Germline CDR1 reads MNHEY; CDR2 reads SVGEGT. The ends were cut back, 5 bases at V and 3 bases at J, with 10 bases in the middle. This CDR3 region has 13 residues. CDR3 nucleotide sequence: TGTGCCAGCAGTCTAAACAGGGACACTGAAGCTTTCTTT. It is translated as CASSLNRDTEAFF.

J is TRBJ1-6 and V is TRBV25-1; D gene uncertain. V gave up 7 bases and J gave up 4 bases, with 11 bases separating them. Per germline, CDR1 MGHDK and CDR2 SYGVNS. This CDR3 contains 14 residues. The CDR3 protein is CASTMADYNSPLHF. CDR3 in DNA: TGTGCCAGCACGATGGCTGATTATAATTCACCCCTCCACTTT.

With respect to this clone: This same CDR3 is encoded by further DNA sequences in the sample. This chain joins TRBV18 and TRBJ2-3; D remains unclear. This CDR3 has 13 residues. Germline V gives CDR1 KGHSH, CDR2 LQKENI. The V end lost 3 bases, the J end lost 0 bases, and 4 bases lay between the germline ends. For the CDR3, the DNA is TGTGCCAGCTCACCTCCTAGCACAGATACGCAGTATTTT. Residues: CASSPPSTDTQYF.

V gene TRBV7-9 combines with J gene TRBJ2-5; 11 bases map to TRBD2. Germline CDR1 and CDR2: SEHNR and FQNEAQ (reference sequence). Trimming cost V 3 bases and J 1 base; bases outside gene matches: 4. CDR3 length: 16 amino acids. The CDR3 DNA follows: TGTGCCAGCAGCTTTGGTAGCGGGGGGGCCCAAGAGACCCAGTACTTC. This codes for CASSFGSGGAQETQYF.

V gene TRBV6-5 combines with J gene TRBJ1-2; D is ambiguous. Per the germline V gene, CDR1 is MNHEY and CDR2 is SVGAGI. The CDR3 covers 14 residues. V gave up 5 bases and J gave up 0 bases, with 10 bases separating them. CDR3 sequence: CASSPQRTNYGYTF. The CDR3 DNA reads TGTGCCAGCAGTCCACAGCGTACTAACTATGGCTACACCTTC.

This sequence joins TRBV11-1 and TRBJ1-1, with D tentatively TRBD1 (6 bases). This CDR3 has 12 amino acids. Between the trimmed V and J ends, which lost 5 bases and 5 bases, there was a span of 9 bases. In germline, CDR1 is SGHAT, CDR2 FQDESV (reference sequence). The CDR3 region is CASSPQGTEAFF. In DNA form, the CDR3 reads TGTGCCAGCAGCCCCCAGGGGACTGAAGCTTTCTTT.